This T cell receptor (beta chain) was recovered during a study of blood T cell repertoires in COVID-19. The overall study: Sample material is recorded as cDNA or gDNA derived from T cells, B-cell-depleted T cells, or PBMCs.

The authors' processing: Amplified reference gene primers provided the basis for estimating nucleated cell counts. This table comes from immunoSEQ multiplex PCR, and its TCRdb copy is limited to in-frame clones, with some not included. The D gene and trimming were derived from the DNA, and the V and J assignments and clone size from that table. The sample lists 75,000 to 100,000 clones, around 87% seen once, with roughly 14% in the top ten. V shed 5 bases and J shed 7 bases, with 15 bases lying between them. Germline CDR1 reads LNHDA; CDR2 reads SQIVND (reference sequence). The CDR3 totals 15 residues.

The receptor was isolated from a human donor in a cohort sampled during active COVID-19. The rearrangement uses TRBV19 and TRBJ1-6; weak D call: TRBD1 (5 bases). The sequenced sample was peripheral blood. This chain's CDR3 is CASSLGQAANSPLHF. The CDR3 region has the DNA TGTGCCAGTAGTTTGGGGCAGGCTGCAAATTCACCCCTCCACTTT.